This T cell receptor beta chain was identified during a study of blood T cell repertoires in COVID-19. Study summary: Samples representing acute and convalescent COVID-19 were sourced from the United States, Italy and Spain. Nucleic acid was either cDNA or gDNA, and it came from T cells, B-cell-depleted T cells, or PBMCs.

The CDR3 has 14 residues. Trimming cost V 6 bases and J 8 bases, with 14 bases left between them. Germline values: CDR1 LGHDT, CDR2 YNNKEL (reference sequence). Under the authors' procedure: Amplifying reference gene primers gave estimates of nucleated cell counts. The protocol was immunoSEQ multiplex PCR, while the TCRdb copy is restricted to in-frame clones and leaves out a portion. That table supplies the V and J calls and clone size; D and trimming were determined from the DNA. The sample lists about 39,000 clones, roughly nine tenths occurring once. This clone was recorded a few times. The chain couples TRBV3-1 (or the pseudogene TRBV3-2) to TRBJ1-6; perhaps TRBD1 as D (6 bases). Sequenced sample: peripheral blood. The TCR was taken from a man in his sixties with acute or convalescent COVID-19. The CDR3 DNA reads TGTGCCAGCAGTCTAACAGGGTTATATTCACCCCTCCACTTT. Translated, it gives CASSLTGLYSPLHF.